The 22 T cell receptor beta chains presented below share a single source sample, sequenced in a study of regulatory T cells in long-lasting Graves disease. Stated time point: newly diagnosed GD, antithyroid drugs for less than 3 months. PBMC-derived RNA was used for the TCR library. For TCR beta, libraries came from iRepertoire HTBI primers and Arm-PCR of CDR3 regions. TCRdb re-derived calls from the multiplex PCR reads in MiXCR, one entry per CDR3 protein. This table has roughly 260,000 distinct CDR3 sequences, 15% to 20% appearing once. The sample was also reused in another study, on T cells in Graves' hyperthyroidism and ophthalmopathy.

Sequenced material: peripheral blood mononuclear cells (PBMCs), taken at new diagnosis, from a patient treated with antithyroid drugs. Receptors originate from a woman in her twenties or thirties with Graves disease.

This clonotype was observed a few times. This chain links TRBV3-1 with TRBJ2-7; D might be TRBD1 or TRBD2, each matching 6 bases. Germline-derived CDR1 and CDR2 are LGHDT and YNNKEL (reference sequence). V was pared by 0 bases and J by 7 bases, with 13 bases between. This CDR3 has 14 residues. CDR3 protein: CASSQDMGAGEQYF. CDR3 sequence (DNA): TGTGCCAGCAGCCAAGATATGGGGGCGGGGGAGCAGTACTTC.

This clonotype was found many times. The gene calls are TRBV6-1 and TRBJ1-5; 7 nucleotides align to TRBD1. The trim removed 8 bases at V and 4 bases at J, leaving 5 bases unmatched. The V gene's germline CDR1 is MNHNS and CDR2 SASEGT. This CDR3 is 13 amino acids long. The CDR3 region has the DNA TGTGCCAGCCGGGACAGCCAAAATCAGCCCCAGCATTTT. The encoded protein is CASRDSQNQPQHF.

The table lists this clonotype with many counts. The chain is built from TRBV7-2 and TRBJ1-5, with TRBD1 matching 9 bases. V lost 3 bases and J lost 3; bases outside the gene matches: 3. Per the germline V gene, CDR1 is SGHTA and CDR2 is FQGNSA. This CDR3 has 15 amino acids. The CDR3 sequence is CASSFGDRDNQPQHF. The DNA for the CDR3 is TGTGCCAGCAGCTTTGGGGACAGGGACAATCAGCCCCAGCATTTT.

The chain combines TRBV19 with TRBJ1-6; D is unresolved. The CDR3 totals 14 residues. Germline CDR1 and CDR2: LNHDA and SQIVND (reference sequence). Trimming left V 3 bases short and J 7 bases short, with 10 bases between. This CDR3 is CASSISRLNSPLHF. The DNA of the CDR3 is TGTGCCAGTAGTATTTCCAGACTGAATTCACCCCTCCACTTT.

Ten or more counts support this clonotype. The rearrangement links TRBV20-1 to TRBJ1-2, with 7 bases lining up with TRBD1. Per the germline V gene, CDR1 is DFQATT and CDR2 is SNEGSKA (reference sequence). CDR3 length: 14 amino acids. The trim removed 3 bases at V and 8 bases at J, leaving 12 bases unmatched. The CDR3 region is CSASPTGQVFGYTF. For the CDR3, the DNA is TGCAGTGCTAGCCCGACCGGACAGGTCTTCGGCTACACCTTC.

This clonotype was recorded a few times. A much larger clone differs from this one at a single base, so this may be a read error. The chain recombines TRBV3-1 with TRBJ1-4, with 7 bases matching TRBD1. Per germline, CDR1 LGHDT and CDR2 YNNKEL (reference sequence). The CDR3 has 14 residues. This CDR3 is CACSHLDRAEKLFF. DNA of the CDR3: TGTGCCTGCAGCCACCTTGACAGGGCGGAAAAACTGTTTTTT.

There are many counts of this clonotype. CDR3 protein: CASSPTWANEKLFF. CDR3 DNA sequence: TGTGCCAGCTCACCTACCTGGGCTAATGAAAAACTGTTTTTT. This chain joins TRBV18 and TRBJ1-4, with D uncertain. The CDR3 totals 14 residues. Germline V gene sequence: CDR1 KGHSH, CDR2 LQKENI. With 3 bases removed from V and 3 bases from J, the gap between germline ends came to 8 bases.

This clonotype was seen repeatedly, ten times or more. V usage is TRBV3-1 and J usage is TRBJ1-1; D gene unclear. Germline CDR1 reads LGHDT; CDR2 reads YNNKEL (reference sequence). This CDR3 is 14 amino acids long. V was trimmed by 4 bases and J by 1 base, leaving 10 bases between them. The CDR3 DNA reads TGTGCCAGCAGCCCCTCGCCCAGGAACACTGAAGCTTTCTTT. Amino acids: CASSPSPRNTEAFF.

This clonotype was counted once. This rearrangement joins TRBV3-1 to TRBJ2-7, with D perhaps TRBD1 or TRBD2 (5 bases each). Germline V gene data show CDR1 as LGHDT and CDR2 as YNNKEL (reference sequence). The length of the CDR3 is 14 residues. Trimming cost V 1 base and J 6 bases, with 13 bases left between them. CDR3 sequence: CASSQAWGPSEQYF. CDR3 nucleotide sequence: TGTGCCAGCAGCCAAGCTTGGGGACCCTCCGAGCAGTACTTC.

This clonotype has ten or more counts. This rearrangement joins TRBV19 to TRBJ1-2; tentative D call: TRBD1 (5 bases). Trimming pared 5 bases from V and 6 bases from J, leaving 19 bases between. CDR1 is LNHDA, CDR2 SQIVND, per germline (reference sequence). The CDR3 contains 15 residues. This CDR3 reads CASSRMSQGSNGYTF. CDR3 nucleotides: TGTGCCAGTAGTCGGATGTCGCAGGGTTCGAATGGCTACACCTTC.

This clonotype occurred many times. The chain combines TRBV7-2 with TRBJ2-1; either TRBD1 or TRBD2 may supply D (6 bases each). The CDR3 extends over 15 amino acids. Trimming removed 1 base from V and 3 bases from J, with 10 bases in between. The germline CDR1 and CDR2 sequences are SGHTA and FQGNSA. The CDR3 DNA reads TGTGCCAGCAGCTTAGATGGGGGGCTCTACAATGAGCAGTTCTTC. Protein: CASSLDGGLYNEQFF. Full variable domain (outside the CDR3, taken from reference TRBV7-2 and TRBJ2-1): GAGVSQSPSNKVTEKGKDVELRCDPISGHTALYWYRQSLGQGLEFLIYFQGNSAPDKSGLPSDRFSAERTGGSVSTLTIQRTQQEDSAVYLCASSLDGGLYNEQFFGPGTRLTVL.

This clonotype occurred many times. This rearrangement joins TRBV20-1 to TRBJ1-1, with 10 bases matching TRBD1. The CDR3 covers 13 residues. Germline-derived CDR1 and CDR2 are DFQATT and SNEGSKA (reference sequence). V was pared by 7 bases and J by 3 bases, with 5 bases of the junction left unmatched. DNA of the CDR3: TGCAGTGTCGACAGGGGGCGAGACACTGAAGCTTTCTTT. Residues: CSVDRGRDTEAFF.

Ten or more counts support this clonotype. DNA of the CDR3: TGTGCCAGCAGTGCAAGGGGGGATAATTCACCCCTCCACTTT. Translating it yields CASSARGDNSPLHF. The chain links TRBV3-1 to TRBJ1-6, with a weak D call TRBD1 (6 bases). Germline V CDR1 and CDR2: LGHDT, YNNKEL (reference sequence). The CDR3 spans 14 residues. Trimming took off 6 bases at V and 5 bases at J, with 11 bases between the two ends. The complete variable domain, with remaining parts taken from reference TRBV3-1 and TRBJ1-6, reads DTAVSQTPKYLVTQMGNDKSIKCEQNLGHDTMYWYKQDSKKFLKIMFSYNNKELIINETVPNRFSPKSPDKAHLNLHINSLELGDSAVYFCASSARGDNSPLHFGNGTRLTVT.

This sequence joins TRBV28 and TRBJ2-7; D is possibly TRBD1 (5 bases). The CDR3 spans 10 residues. CDR1 MDHEN and CDR2 SYDVKM come from the germline V gene. Trimming stripped 6 bases from V and 9 bases from J, with 9 bases between. The CDR3 reads CASRGRRQYF. The CDR3 region has the DNA TGTGCCAGCAGGGGGCGTCGGCAGTACTTC.

On this clonotype itself: This probably arose from a read error, given a far larger clone one base away. The chain couples TRBV7-8 to TRBJ2-7, with 9 bases aligning to TRBD1. Germline V gene sequence: CDR1 SGHVS, CDR2 FQNEAQ. Trimming took 6 bases from V and 5 from J; bases not matched to a gene: 14. The CDR3 consists of 16 residues. CDR3 region: CASRVSGTGRGDEQYF. CDR3 sequence (DNA): TGTGCCAGCAGAGTAAGCGGGACAGGGCGGGGTGACGAGCAGTACTTC.

This clonotype appeared a few times. The genes are TRBV7-8 and TRBJ1-2, with D hard to call. This CDR3 spans 13 amino acids. Germline values: CDR1 SGHVS, CDR2 FQNEAQ. Trimming cost V 1 base and J 4 bases, with 7 bases left between them. CDR3 sequence reads: CASSLDGVYGYTF. For the CDR3, the DNA is TGTGCCAGCAGCTTAGATGGGGTCTATGGCTACACCTTC.

This clonotype was found many times. V is TRBV27 and J is TRBJ1-4; 8 bases align to TRBD1. The CDR3 sequence is 18 residues long. The germline gives CDR1 MNHEY, CDR2 SMNVEV (reference sequence). V trimming: 1 base; J trimming: 4 bases; junction bases outside the gene matches: 11. CDR3 amino acids: CASSLFPPAGGFNEKLFF. CDR3 DNA: TGTGCCAGCAGTTTATTCCCCCCCGCAGGGGGCTTTAATGAAAAACTGTTTTTT.

This clonotype was counted ten times or more. CDR3 protein: CSARGGTADYGYTF. The CDR3 DNA sequence: TGCAGTGCTAGAGGGGGAACAGCCGACTATGGCTACACCTTC. This chain links TRBV20-1 with TRBJ1-2, with no clear D. CDR1 DFQATT and CDR2 SNEGSKA come from the germline V gene (reference sequence). Trimming took off 1 base at V and 3 bases at J, with 12 bases between the two ends. The CDR3 runs to 14 residues.

This chain joins TRBV29-1 and TRBJ2-3; 8 nucleotides align to TRBD2. After removal of 7 bases from V and 6 bases from J, the junction contained 9 bases not matched to a gene. Germline loops: CDR1 SQVTM, CDR2 ANQGSEA. The CDR3 runs 13 residues. The CDR3 region is CSASGTSVDTQYF. CDR3 DNA sequence: TGCAGCGCATCCGGGACTAGTGTGGATACGCAGTATTTT.

The chain combines TRBV9 with TRBJ1-6, with 9 bases matching TRBD1. In germline, CDR1 is SGDLS, CDR2 YYNGEE. The CDR3 runs to 15 residues. The V gene end was trimmed by 4 bases and the J gene end by 7 bases; junction bases not matched to a gene: 6. Here the CDR3 DNA reads TGTGCCAGCAGCCCCGGACAGGGGAAGAATTCACCCCTCCACTTT. It encodes CASSPGQGKNSPLHF. Full variable domain (rest looked up from reference TRBV9 and TRBJ1-6): DSGVTQTPKHLITATGQRVTLRCSPRSGDLSVYWYQQSLDQGLQFLIQYYNGEERAKGNILERFSAQQFPDLHSELNLSSLELGDSALYFCASSPGQGKNSPLHFGNGTRLTVT.

The sample holds many counts of this clonotype. The chain couples TRBV4-2 to TRBJ2-3; 9 bases agree with TRBD1. CDR1 and CDR2 (germline): LGHNA, YNFKEQ. V was clipped by 5 bases and J by 0 bases; unmatched bases: 3. The CDR3 covers 15 residues. The CDR3 region has the DNA TGTGCCAGCAGCAGACAGGGGGAGAGCACAGATACGCAGTATTTT. It yields the protein CASSRQGESTDTQYF.

This clonotype was observed at least ten times. The rearrangement joins TRBV29-1 to TRBJ1-1; 7 nucleotides align to TRBD1. V shed 6 bases and J 3 bases; nucleotides not matched to a gene: 10. Germline V gives CDR1 SQVTM, CDR2 ANQGSEA. The CDR3 is 14 residues long. The CDR3 is CSVHIYTGDTEAFF. The CDR3 DNA is TGCAGCGTCCACATTTATACAGGGGACACTGAAGCTTTCTTT.